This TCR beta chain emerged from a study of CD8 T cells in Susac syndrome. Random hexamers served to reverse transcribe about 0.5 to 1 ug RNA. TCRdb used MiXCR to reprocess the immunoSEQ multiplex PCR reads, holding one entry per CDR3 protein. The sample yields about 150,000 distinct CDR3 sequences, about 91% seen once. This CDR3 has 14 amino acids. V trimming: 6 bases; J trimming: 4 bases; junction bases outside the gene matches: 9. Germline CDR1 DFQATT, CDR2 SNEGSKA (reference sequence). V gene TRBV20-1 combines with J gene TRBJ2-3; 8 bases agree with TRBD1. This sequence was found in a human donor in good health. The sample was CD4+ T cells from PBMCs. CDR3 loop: CSAKGQGWADTQYF. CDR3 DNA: TGCAGTGCCAAAGGACAGGGATGGGCAGATACGCAGTATTTT.